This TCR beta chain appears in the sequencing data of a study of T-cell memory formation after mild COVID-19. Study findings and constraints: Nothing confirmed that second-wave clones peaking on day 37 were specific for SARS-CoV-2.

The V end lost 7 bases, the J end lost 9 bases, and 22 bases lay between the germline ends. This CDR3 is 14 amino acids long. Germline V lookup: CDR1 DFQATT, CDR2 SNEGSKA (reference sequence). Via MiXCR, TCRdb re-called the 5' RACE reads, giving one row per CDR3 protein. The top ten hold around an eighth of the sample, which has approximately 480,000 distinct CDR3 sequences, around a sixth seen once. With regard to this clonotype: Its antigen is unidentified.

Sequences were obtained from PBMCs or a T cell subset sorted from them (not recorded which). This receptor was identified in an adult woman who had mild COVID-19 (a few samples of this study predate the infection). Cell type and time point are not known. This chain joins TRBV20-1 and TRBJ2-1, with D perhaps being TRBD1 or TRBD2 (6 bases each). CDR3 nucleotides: TGCAGTGTACAACCACGGGGGCGGTCTGGTGAGCAGTTCTTC. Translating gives CSVQPRGRSGEQFF.